This T cell receptor (beta chain) was observed in a study of T-cell memory formation after mild COVID-19. Overall study: Among the donors, TCR clusters were largely specific to each donor.

Each CDR3 protein gets one entry after TCRdb re-called the 5' RACE reads with MiXCR. The sample has hundreds of thousands of distinct CDR3 sequences; 20% are singletons. Notes on the study in general: Largely, contracting CD4+ clones fell within CM and EM, and contracting CD8+ clones within EMRA. Later expanders leaned CD4+, whereas clones that contracted between day 15 and 85 were balanced CD4/CD8. Whether second-wave clones peaking at day 37 were SARS-CoV-2 specific went unconfirmed.

V dropped 7 bases and J dropped 8; count of bases not matched to a gene: 14. The CDR3 runs 15 residues. Per the germline V gene, CDR1 is MNHEY and CDR2 is SVGEGT. Turning to this clonotype: Its matching antigen is unknown.

The rearrangement uses TRBV6-2 or TRBV6-3 and TRBJ1-2; 9 bases agree with TRBD1. The sequence came from an adult woman who had mild COVID-19 (a few samples of this study predate the infection). Cell type and time point are not known. Material: PBMCs or a T cell subset sorted from them (not recorded which). The DNA of the CDR3 is TGTGCCAGCATCCCGATCCGGGACAGGGCGGCCGGCTACACCTTC. It codes for CASIPIRDRAAGYTF.